Listed here is a single T cell receptor (beta chain). Antigen specificity is unknown. Template switching appended UMIs that held a 6-nucleotide sample barcode. With roughly 16 and 10 cycles respectively, two nested PCRs were carried out on TCRalpha and TCRbeta cDNA. No DNA is given; TCRdb re-called the 5' RACE reads and lists each CDR3 protein once. Seen in this sample are 200,000 to 250,000 distinct CDR3 sequences; the ten most common clones hold around 7.6%. The CDR3 sequence is 15 residues long. Germline-derived CDR1 and CDR2 are SGHRS and YFSETQ. This sample stems from a study of monozygotic twins with inflammatory bowel disease. General study results and limits: IBD patients exhibited fewer clonotypes shared with other individuals than healthy twins, particularly with disease activity. Support was absent for any single strong signal or clonotype linked to IBD.

Sequencing input: blood. The chain joins TRBV5-1 to TRBJ2-1; the D call from TCRdb, TRBD2, cannot be confirmed without DNA. This TCR was sampled from a human donor with ulcerative colitis or Crohn's disease, or a healthy co-twin of an affected twin (not recorded which). The CDR3 sequence: CASSGLAGANNEQFF.